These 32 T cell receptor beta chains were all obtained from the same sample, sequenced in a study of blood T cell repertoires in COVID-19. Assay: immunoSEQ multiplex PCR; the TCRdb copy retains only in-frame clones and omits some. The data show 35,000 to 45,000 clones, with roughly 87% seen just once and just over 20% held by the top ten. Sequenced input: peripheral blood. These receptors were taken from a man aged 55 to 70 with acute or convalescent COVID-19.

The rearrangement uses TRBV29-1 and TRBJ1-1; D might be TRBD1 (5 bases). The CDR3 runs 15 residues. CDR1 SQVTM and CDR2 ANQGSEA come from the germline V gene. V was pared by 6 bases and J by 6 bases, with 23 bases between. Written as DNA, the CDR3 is TGCAGCGTCCTTACCGGCCTTACCACAGGCGCTGAAGCTTTCTTT. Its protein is CSVLTGLTTGAEAFF.

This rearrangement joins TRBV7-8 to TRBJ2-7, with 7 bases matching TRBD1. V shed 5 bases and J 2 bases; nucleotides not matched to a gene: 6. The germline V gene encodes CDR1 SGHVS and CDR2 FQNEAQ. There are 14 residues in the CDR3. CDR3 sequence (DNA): TGTGCCAGCAGCACCCGGACAGGTACCTACGAGCAGTACTTC. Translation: CASSTRTGTYEQYF.

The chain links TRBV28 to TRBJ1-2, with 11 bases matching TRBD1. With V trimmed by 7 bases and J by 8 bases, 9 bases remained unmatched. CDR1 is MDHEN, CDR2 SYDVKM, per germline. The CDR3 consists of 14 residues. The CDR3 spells CASTRGQGARGYTF. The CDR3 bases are TGTGCCAGCACCCGTGGACAGGGGGCGAGGGGCTACACCTTC.

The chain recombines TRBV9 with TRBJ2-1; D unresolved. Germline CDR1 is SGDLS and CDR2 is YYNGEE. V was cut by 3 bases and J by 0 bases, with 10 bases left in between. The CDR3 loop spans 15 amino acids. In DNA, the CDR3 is TGTGCCAGCAGCGAAACCCGGAGCTCCTACAATGAGCAGTTCTTC. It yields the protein CASSETRSSYNEQFF.

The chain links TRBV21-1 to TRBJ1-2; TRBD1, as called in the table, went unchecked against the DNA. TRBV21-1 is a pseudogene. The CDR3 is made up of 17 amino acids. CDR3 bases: TGTGCCAGCAGCAGTAAACAGGTCCTCCGAGCTAACTATGGCTACACCTTC. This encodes CASSSKQVLRANYGYTF.

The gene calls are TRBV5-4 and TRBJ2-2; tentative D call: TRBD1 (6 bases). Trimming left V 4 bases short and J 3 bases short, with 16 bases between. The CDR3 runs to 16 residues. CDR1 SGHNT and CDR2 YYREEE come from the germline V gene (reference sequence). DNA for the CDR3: TGTGCCAGCAGCAACCCCCAGGGGCCATACACCGGGGAGCTGTTTTTT. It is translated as CASSNPQGPYTGELFF.

Written as DNA, the CDR3 is TGTGCCAGCTCTCCTTGGACAGACAACACTGAAGCTTTCTTT. It translates to CASSPWTDNTEAFF. The V and J genes are TRBV18 and TRBJ1-1; possibly TRBD1 for D (6 bases). V was trimmed by 6 bases and J by 2 bases, leaving 13 bases between them. The CDR3 length is 14 residues. Per germline, CDR1 KGHSH and CDR2 LQKENI.

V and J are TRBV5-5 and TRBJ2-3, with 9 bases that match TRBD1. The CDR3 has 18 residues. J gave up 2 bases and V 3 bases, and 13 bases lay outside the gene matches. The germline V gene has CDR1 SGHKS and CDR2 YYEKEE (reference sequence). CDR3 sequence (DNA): TGTGCCAGCAGCTGGGAAAGGACAGGGGTGGGAGACACAGATACGCAGTATTTT. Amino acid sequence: CASSWERTGVGDTDTQYF. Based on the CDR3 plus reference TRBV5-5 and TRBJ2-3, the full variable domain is DAGVTQSPTHLIKTRGQQVTLRCSPISGHKSVSWYQQVLGQGPQFIFQYYEKEERGRGNFPDRFSARQFPNYSSELNVNALLLGDSALYLCASSWERTGVGDTDTQYFGPGTRLTVL.

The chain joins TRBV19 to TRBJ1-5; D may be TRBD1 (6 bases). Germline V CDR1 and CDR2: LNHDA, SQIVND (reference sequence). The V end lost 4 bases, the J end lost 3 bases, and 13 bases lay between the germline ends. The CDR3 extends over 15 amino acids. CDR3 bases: TGTGCCAGTAGTACAATCCAGGGGTACAATCAGCCCCAGCATTTT. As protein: CASSTIQGYNQPQHF.

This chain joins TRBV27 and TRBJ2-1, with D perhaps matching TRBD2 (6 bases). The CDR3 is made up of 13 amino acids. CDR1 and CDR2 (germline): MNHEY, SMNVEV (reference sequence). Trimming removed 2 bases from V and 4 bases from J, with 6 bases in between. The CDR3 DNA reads TGTGCCAGCAGTTTACGGGAGTACAATGAGCAGTTCTTC. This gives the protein CASSLREYNEQFF.

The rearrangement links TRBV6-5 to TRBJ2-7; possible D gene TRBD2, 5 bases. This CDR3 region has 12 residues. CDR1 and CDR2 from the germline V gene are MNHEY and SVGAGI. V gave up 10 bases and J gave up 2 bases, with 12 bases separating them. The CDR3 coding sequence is TGTGCCACCGAAGCCGGGGCCTACGAGCAGTACGTC. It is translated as CATEAGAYEQYV.

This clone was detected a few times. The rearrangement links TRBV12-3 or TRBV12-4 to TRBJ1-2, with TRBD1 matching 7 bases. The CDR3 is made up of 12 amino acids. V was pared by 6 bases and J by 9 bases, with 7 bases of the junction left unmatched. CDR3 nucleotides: TGTGCCAGCAGCCGACAGGGAATGAGCTACACCTTC. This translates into CASSRQGMSYTF.

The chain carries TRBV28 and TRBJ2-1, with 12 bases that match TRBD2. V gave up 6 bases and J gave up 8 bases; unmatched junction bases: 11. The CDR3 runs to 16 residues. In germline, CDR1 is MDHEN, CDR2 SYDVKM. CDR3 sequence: CASRKGGSSGRDEQFF. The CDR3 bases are TGTGCCAGCAGAAAGGGCGGGTCTAGCGGGAGGGATGAGCAGTTCTTC.

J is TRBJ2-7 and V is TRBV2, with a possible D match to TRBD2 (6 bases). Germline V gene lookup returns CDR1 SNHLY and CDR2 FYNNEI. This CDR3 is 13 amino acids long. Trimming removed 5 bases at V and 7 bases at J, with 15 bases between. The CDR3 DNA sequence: TGTGCCAGCAGTTGGGGGAGGTCTCAGGAGCAGTACTTC. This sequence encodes CASSWGRSQEQYF. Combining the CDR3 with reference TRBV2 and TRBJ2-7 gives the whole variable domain EPEVTQTPSHQVTQMGQEVILRCVPISNHLYFYWYRQILGQKVEFLVSFYNNEISEKSEIFDDQFSVERPDGSNFTLKIRSTKLEDSAMYFCASSWGRSQEQYFGPGTRLTVT.

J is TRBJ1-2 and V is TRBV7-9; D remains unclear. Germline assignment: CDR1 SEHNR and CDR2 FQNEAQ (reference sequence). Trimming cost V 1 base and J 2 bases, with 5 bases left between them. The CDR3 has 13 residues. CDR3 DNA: TGTGCCAGCAGCTTAGGCCTAAACTATGGCTACACCTTC. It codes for CASSLGLNYGYTF.

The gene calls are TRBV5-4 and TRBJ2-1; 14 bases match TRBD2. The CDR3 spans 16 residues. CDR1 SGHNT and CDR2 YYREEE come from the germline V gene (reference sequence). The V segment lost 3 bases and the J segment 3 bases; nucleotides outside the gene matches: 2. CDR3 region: CASSSGTSGSYNEQFF. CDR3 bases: TGTGCCAGCAGCTCCGGGACTAGCGGGAGCTACAATGAGCAGTTCTTC. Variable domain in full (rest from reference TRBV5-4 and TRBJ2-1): ETGVTQSPTHLIKTRGQQVTLRCSSQSGHNTVSWYQQALGQGPQFIFQYYREEENGRGNFPPRFSGLQFPNYSSELNVNALELDDSALYLCASSSGTSGSYNEQFFGPGTRLTVL.

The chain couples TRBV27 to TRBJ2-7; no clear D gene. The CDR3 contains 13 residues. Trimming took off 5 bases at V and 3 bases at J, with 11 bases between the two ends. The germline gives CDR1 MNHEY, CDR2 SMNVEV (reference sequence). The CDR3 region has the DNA TGTGCCAGCAGTCCAGGTAGGAACTACGAGCAGTACTTC. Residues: CASSPGRNYEQYF.

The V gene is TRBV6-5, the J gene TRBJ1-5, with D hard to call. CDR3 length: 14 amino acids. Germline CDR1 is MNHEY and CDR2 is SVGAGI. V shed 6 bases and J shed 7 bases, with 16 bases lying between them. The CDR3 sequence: CASSDSNYEQPQHF. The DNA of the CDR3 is TGTGCCAGCAGCGATAGCAATTACGAGCAGCCCCAGCATTTT.

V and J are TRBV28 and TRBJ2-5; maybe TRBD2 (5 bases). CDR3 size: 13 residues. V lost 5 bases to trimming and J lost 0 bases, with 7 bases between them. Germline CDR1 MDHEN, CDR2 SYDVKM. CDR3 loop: CASSTDYQETQYF. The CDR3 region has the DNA TGTGCCAGCAGTACGGACTACCAAGAGACCCAGTACTTC.

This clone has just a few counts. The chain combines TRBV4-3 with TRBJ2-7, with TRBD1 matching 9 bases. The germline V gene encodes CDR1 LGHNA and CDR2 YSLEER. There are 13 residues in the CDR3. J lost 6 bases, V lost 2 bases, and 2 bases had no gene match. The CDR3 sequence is CASSQPGQGEQYV. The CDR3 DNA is TGCGCCAGCAGCCAACCGGGACAGGGCGAGCAGTACGTC.

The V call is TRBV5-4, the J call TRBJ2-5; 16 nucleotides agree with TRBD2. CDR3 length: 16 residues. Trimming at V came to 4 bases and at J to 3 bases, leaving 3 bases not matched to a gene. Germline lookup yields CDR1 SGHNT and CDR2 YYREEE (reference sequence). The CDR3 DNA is TGTGCCAGCAGCCCCGGGACTAGCGGGAGGGAAGAGACCCAGTACTTC. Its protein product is CASSPGTSGREETQYF. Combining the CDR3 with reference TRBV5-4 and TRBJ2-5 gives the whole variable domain ETGVTQSPTHLIKTRGQQVTLRCSSQSGHNTVSWYQQALGQGPQFIFQYYREEENGRGNFPPRFSGLQFPNYSSELNVNALELDDSALYLCASSPGTSGREETQYFGPGTRLLVL.

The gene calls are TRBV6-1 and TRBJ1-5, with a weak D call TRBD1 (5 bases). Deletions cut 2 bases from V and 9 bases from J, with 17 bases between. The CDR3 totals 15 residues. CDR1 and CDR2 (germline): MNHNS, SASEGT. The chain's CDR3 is CASSETLEMGRPQHF. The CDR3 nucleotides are TGTGCCAGCAGTGAAACATTGGAGATGGGGCGGCCCCAGCATTTT.

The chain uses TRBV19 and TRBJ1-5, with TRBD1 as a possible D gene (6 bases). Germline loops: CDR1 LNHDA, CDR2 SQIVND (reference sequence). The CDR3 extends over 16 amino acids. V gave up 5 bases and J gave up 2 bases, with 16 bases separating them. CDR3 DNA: TGTGCCAGTAGTCTAGTGCAGGGGATACGCAATCAGCCCCAGCATTTT. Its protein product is CASSLVQGIRNQPQHF. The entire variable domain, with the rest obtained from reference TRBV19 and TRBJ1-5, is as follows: DGGITQSPKYLFRKEGQNVTLSCEQNLNHDAMYWYRQDPGQGLRLIYYSQIVNDFQKGDIAEGYSVSREKKESFPLTVTSAQKNPTAFYLCASSLVQGIRNQPQHFGDGTRLSIL.

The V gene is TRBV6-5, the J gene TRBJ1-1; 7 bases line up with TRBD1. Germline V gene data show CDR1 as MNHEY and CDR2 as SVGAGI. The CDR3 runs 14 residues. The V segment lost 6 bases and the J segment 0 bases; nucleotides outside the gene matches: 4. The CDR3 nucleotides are TGTGCCAGCAGCCTGGGACAGCTGAACACTGAAGCTTTCTTT. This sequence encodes CASSLGQLNTEAFF.

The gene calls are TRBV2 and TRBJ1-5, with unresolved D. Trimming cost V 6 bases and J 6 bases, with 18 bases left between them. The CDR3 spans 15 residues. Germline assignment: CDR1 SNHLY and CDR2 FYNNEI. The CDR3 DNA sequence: TGTGCCAGCAGCCTGTTGGTCACGGGATCTCAGCCCCAGCATTTT. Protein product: CASSLLVTGSQPQHF. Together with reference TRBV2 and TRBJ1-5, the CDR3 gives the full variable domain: EPEVTQTPSHQVTQMGQEVILRCVPISNHLYFYWYRQILGQKVEFLVSFYNNEISEKSEIFDDQFSVERPDGSNFTLKIRSTKLEDSAMYFCASSLLVTGSQPQHFGDGTRLSIL.

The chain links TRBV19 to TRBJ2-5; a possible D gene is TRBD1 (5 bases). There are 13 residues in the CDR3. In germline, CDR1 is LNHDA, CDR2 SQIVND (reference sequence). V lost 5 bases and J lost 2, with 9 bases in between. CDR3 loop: CASSGAVQETQYF. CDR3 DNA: TGTGCCAGTAGTGGGGCGGTACAAGAGACCCAGTACTTC. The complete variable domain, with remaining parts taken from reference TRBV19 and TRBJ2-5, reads DGGITQSPKYLFRKEGQNVTLSCEQNLNHDAMYWYRQDPGQGLRLIYYSQIVNDFQKGDIAEGYSVSREKKESFPLTVTSAQKNPTAFYLCASSGAVQETQYFGPGTRLLVL.

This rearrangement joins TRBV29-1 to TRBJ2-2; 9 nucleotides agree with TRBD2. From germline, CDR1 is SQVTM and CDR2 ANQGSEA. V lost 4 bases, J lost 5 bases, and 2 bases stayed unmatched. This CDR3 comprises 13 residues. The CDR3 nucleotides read TGCAGCGTTGGGACTAGCGCGACCGGGGAGCTGTTTTTT. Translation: CSVGTSATGELFF.

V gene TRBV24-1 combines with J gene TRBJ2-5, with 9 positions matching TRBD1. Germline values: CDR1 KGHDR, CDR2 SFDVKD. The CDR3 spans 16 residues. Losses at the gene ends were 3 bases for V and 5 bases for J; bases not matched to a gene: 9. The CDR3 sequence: CATSDRGQGFEETQYF. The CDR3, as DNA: TGTGCCACCAGTGATCGGGGACAGGGTTTCGAGGAGACCCAGTACTTC.

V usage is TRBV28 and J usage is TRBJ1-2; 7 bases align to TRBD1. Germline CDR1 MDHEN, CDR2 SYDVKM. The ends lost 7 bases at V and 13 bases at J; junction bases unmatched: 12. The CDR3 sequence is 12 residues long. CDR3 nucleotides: TGTGCCAGCACCCTGACAGGGTGGGGTCTCACCTTC. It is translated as CASTLTGWGLTF.

The CDR3 DNA is TGTGCCATCCATAGGACAGGGTCCCCCGGGGAGCTGTTTTTT. Its protein product is CAIHRTGSPGELFF. The rearrangement joins TRBV10-3 to TRBJ2-2; TRBD1 aligns across 8 bases. Germline V CDR1 and CDR2: ENHRY, SYGVKD. V gave up 8 bases and J gave up 6 bases; unmatched junction bases: 8. CDR3 size: 14 residues.

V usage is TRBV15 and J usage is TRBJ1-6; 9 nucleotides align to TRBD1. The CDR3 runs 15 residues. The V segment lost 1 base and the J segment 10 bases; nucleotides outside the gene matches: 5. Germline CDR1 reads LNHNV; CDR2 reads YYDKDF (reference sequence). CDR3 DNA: TGTGCCACCAGCAGAGCAACAGGGGGCGTCTCACCCCTCCACTTT. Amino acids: CATSRATGGVSPLHF. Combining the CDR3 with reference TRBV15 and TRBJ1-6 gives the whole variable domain DAMVIQNPRYQVTQFGKPVTLSCSQTLNHNVMYWYQQKSSQAPKLLFHYYDKDFNNEADTPDNFQSRRPNTSFCFLDIRSPGLGDTAMYLCATSRATGGVSPLHFGNGTRLTVT.

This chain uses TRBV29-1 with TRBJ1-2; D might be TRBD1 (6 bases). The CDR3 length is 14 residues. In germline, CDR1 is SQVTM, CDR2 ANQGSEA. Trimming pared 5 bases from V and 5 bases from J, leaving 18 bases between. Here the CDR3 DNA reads TGCAGCGTTACCCCCGCAGGGGCTCGGTATGGCTACACCTTC. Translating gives CSVTPAGARYGYTF.